These 26 T cell receptor beta chains share one sample of origin, sequenced in a study of identical twins. Via MiXCR, TCRdb re-called the 5' RACE reads, giving one row per CDR3 protein. Among a few hundred thousand distinct CDR3 sequences listed, approximately 8.3% were seen once. These sequences were also reported in another study, on yellow fever vaccine responses in identical twins.

Sample: CD8+ T cells sorted from blood. Receptors originate from a woman under 30 in good health.

This clonotype was picked up many times. The chain links TRBV4-3 to TRBJ1-5, with TRBD1 as a possible D gene (5 bases). Trimming removed 0 bases at V and 5 bases at J, with 8 bases between. Germline V CDR1 and CDR2: LGHNA, YSLEER. The CDR3 extends over 14 amino acids. CDR3 sequence reads: CASSQDRGDQPQHF. The DNA of the CDR3 is TGCGCCAGCAGCCAAGACCGGGGGGATCAGCCCCAGCATTTT.

This clonotype has just a few counts. V gene TRBV6-5 combines with J gene TRBJ2-3; no clear D. The CDR3 totals 14 residues. Trimming left V 0 bases short and J 2 bases short, with 6 bases between. CDR1 and CDR2 from the germline V gene are MNHEY and SVGAGI. In nucleotides, the CDR3 is TGTGCCAGCAGTTACTCGCATACCACAGATACGCAGTATTTT. Its translation: CASSYSHTTDTQYF.

V is TRBV7-9 and J is TRBJ2-7, with 8 bases that match TRBD2. Per the germline V gene, CDR1 is SEHNR and CDR2 is FQNEAQ (reference sequence). The V gene end was trimmed by 6 bases and the J gene end by 7 bases; junction bases not matched to a gene: 8. CDR3 size: 13 residues. CDR3 region: CASSPSGGREQYF. CDR3 DNA: TGTGCCAGCAGTCCCTCGGGGGGGAGGGAGCAGTACTTC.

This clonotype was observed a handful of times. This chain links TRBV2 with TRBJ2-7; D remains ambiguous. Trimming left V 0 bases short and J 2 bases short, with 11 bases between. Germline V gene lookup returns CDR1 SNHLY and CDR2 FYNNEI. The CDR3 sequence is 15 residues long. The CDR3 DNA reads TGTGCCAGCAGTGAAGCGGTGGGCGGACCCTACGAGCAGTACTTC. Protein sequence: CASSEAVGGPYEQYF. The complete variable domain, with remaining parts taken from reference TRBV2 and TRBJ2-7, reads EPEVTQTPSHQVTQMGQEVILRCVPISNHLYFYWYRQILGQKVEFLVSFYNNEISEKSEIFDDQFSVERPDGSNFTLKIRSTKLEDSAMYFCASSEAVGGPYEQYFGPGTRLTVT.

This clonotype was observed a few times. V usage is TRBV27 and J usage is TRBJ2-3; 8 bases match TRBD2. Germline V gives CDR1 MNHEY, CDR2 SMNVEV (reference sequence). The CDR3 runs to 15 residues. Trimming at V came to 5 bases and at J to 1 base, leaving 5 bases not matched to a gene. The CDR3 loop is CASSSEAGGTDTQYF. CDR3 DNA sequence: TGTGCCAGCAGTAGCGAAGCGGGAGGCACAGATACGCAGTATTTT.

In its sample, this clonotype was seen a few times. The chain employs TRBV6-1 and TRBJ2-1, with 14 nucleotides matching TRBD2. The germline V gene has CDR1 MNHNS and CDR2 SASEGT. J lost 5 bases, V lost 8 bases, and 14 bases had no gene match. The CDR3 consists of 18 residues. The CDR3 nucleotides are TGTGCCAGCCGCATGGGACTAGCGGGAGATCGTAGCGACAATGAGCAGTTCTTC. Its translation: CASRMGLAGDRSDNEQFF.

This clonotype appeared many times. The chain has TRBV4-1 and TRBJ2-3; tentative D call: TRBD1 (5 bases). Trimming took 5 bases from V and 6 from J, leaving 12 bases between them. Per germline, CDR1 MGHRA and CDR2 YSYEKL. The CDR3 totals 13 residues. The CDR3 region has the DNA TGCGCCAGCAGCGGGGCCGGAAAGGATACGCAGTATTTT. Residues: CASSGAGKDTQYF.

This clonotype was counted many times. This chain joins TRBV12-3 or TRBV12-4 and TRBJ2-7, with 11 positions matching TRBD1. The CDR3 has 14 amino acids. Trimming removed 3 bases from V and 11 bases from J; junction bases left unmatched: 9. Written as DNA, the CDR3 is TGTGCCAGCAGTTTCTCCGGGACAGGGGGAGGGGAGTACTTC. The encoded protein is CASSFSGTGGGEYF.

This clonotype was observed a few times. The gene calls are TRBV28 and TRBJ2-7, with 7 bases that match TRBD1. Germline-derived CDR1 and CDR2 are MDHEN and SYDVKM. The CDR3 sequence is 12 residues long. The V gene end was trimmed by 7 bases and the J gene end by 7 bases; junction bases not matched to a gene: 7. The CDR3 is CASTTGAWEQYF. CDR3 in DNA: TGTGCCAGCACAACAGGGGCCTGGGAGCAGTACTTC.

This clonotype was seen many times. V usage is TRBV29-1 and J usage is TRBJ2-5, with 11 bases that match TRBD2. The CDR3 spans 13 residues. Per the germline V gene, CDR1 is SQVTM and CDR2 is ANQGSEA. The V segment lost 7 bases and the J segment 3 bases; nucleotides outside the gene matches: 4. Written as DNA, the CDR3 is TGCAGCGCTCGACTAGCGGGAAAAGAGACCCAGTACTTC. As protein: CSARLAGKETQYF.

In its sample, this clonotype was seen a few times. CDR3 sequence reads: CASSQAIGRTSGMASYNEQFF. The DNA for the CDR3 is TGCGCCAGCAGCCAAGCGATCGGCAGAACTAGCGGGATGGCCTCCTACAATGAGCAGTTCTTC. The gene calls are TRBV4-1 and TRBJ2-1; 10 bases fit TRBD2. CDR1 is MGHRA and CDR2 is YSYEKL in the germline V gene. The V gene end was trimmed by 1 base and the J gene end by 0 bases; junction bases not matched to a gene: 15. The CDR3 spans 21 residues.

The table lists this clonotype with many counts. The chain uses TRBV29-1 and TRBJ2-1, with D perhaps matching TRBD2 (7 bases). Trimming pared 7 bases from V and 10 bases from J, leaving 17 bases between. The germline CDR1 and CDR2 sequences are SQVTM and ANQGSEA. The CDR3 covers 12 residues. CDR3 DNA: TGCAGCGCTGAGGGGGAGCGGGGCGAGCAGTTCTTC. Protein product: CSAEGERGEQFF.

There are many counts of this clonotype. This chain connects TRBV21-1 to TRBJ1-2; the table's D call, TRBD1, was not checked against the DNA. TRBV21-1 is a pseudogene. The CDR3 consists of 13 residues. The CDR3 loop is CASSNSGGVGYTF. In DNA form, the CDR3 reads TGTGCCAGCAGCAACTCCGGGGGTGTTGGCTACACCTTC.

This chain connects TRBV4-3 to TRBJ2-1; D may match TRBD1 or TRBD2 (5 bases each). The germline V gene has CDR1 LGHNA and CDR2 YSLEER. This CDR3 spans 14 amino acids. V was shortened by 4 bases and J by 9 bases, with 16 bases between the two germline ends. CDR3 loop: CASSPGPLVGEQFF. CDR3 in DNA: TGCGCCAGCAGCCCAGGGCCACTAGTGGGTGAGCAGTTCTTC.

This rearrangement joins TRBV9 to TRBJ1-5; D ambiguous. The CDR3 loop spans 14 amino acids. V lost 4 bases to trimming and J lost 3 bases, with 11 bases between them. Germline lookup yields CDR1 SGDLS and CDR2 YYNGEE. CDR3 loop: CASSPAGSNQPQHF. CDR3 bases: TGTGCCAGCAGCCCGGCCGGTTCCAATCAGCCCCAGCATTTT.

V is TRBV29-1 and J is TRBJ2-2, with 12 nucleotides matching TRBD1. V lost 1 base, J lost 7 bases, and 4 bases stayed unmatched. The CDR3 extends over 15 amino acids. The germline V gene has CDR1 SQVTM and CDR2 ANQGSEA. CDR3 nucleotide sequence: TGCAGCGTTGAAGGGGGGACAGGGGGCCTCGGGGAGCTGTTTTTT. Protein: CSVEGGTGGLGELFF.

This rearrangement joins TRBV4-3 to TRBJ2-7; D is undetermined. Germline-derived CDR1 and CDR2 are LGHNA and YSLEER. Trimming left V 1 base short and J 5 bases short, with 15 bases between. The CDR3 runs 15 residues. Here the CDR3 DNA reads TGCGCCAGCAGCCAAGTAAGGGTCTCGGGTGACGAGCAGTACTTC. Its protein product is CASSQVRVSGDEQYF.

This clonotype was observed many times. The gene calls are TRBV4-3 and TRBJ2-2; D unresolved. The V gene's germline CDR1 is LGHNA and CDR2 YSLEER. The CDR3 is 15 amino acids. Between the trimmed V and J ends, which lost 0 bases and 1 base, there was a span of 6 bases. Here the CDR3 DNA reads TGCGCCAGCAGCCAAGAGTGGGAGAACACCGGGGAGCTGTTTTTT. Protein product: CASSQEWENTGELFF.

V and J are TRBV29-1 and TRBJ2-7; D might be TRBD2 (7 bases). This CDR3 is 15 amino acids long. CDR1 and CDR2 from the germline V gene are SQVTM and ANQGSEA. Trimming stripped 0 bases from V and 0 bases from J, with 12 bases between. CDR3 nucleotide sequence: TGCAGCGTTGAAGAGGTGCGGGGGCCCTCCTACGAGCAGTACTTC. It translates to CSVEEVRGPSYEQYF.

This chain connects TRBV6-5 to TRBJ2-2; 7 bases are a match to TRBD1. The V gene's germline CDR1 is MNHEY and CDR2 SVGAGI. The CDR3 spans 17 residues. The ends lost 0 bases at V and 3 bases at J; junction bases unmatched: 7. CDR3 protein: CASSYSETGIYTGELFF. The CDR3 region has the DNA TGTGCCAGCAGTTACTCCGAGACAGGGATCTACACCGGGGAGCTGTTTTTT.

This clonotype was counted between two and nine times. This rearrangement joins TRBV4-3 to TRBJ1-5; D unclear. Germline values: CDR1 LGHNA, CDR2 YSLEER. This CDR3 spans 13 amino acids. V was cut by 5 bases and J by 3 bases, with 8 bases left in between. CDR3: CASSSAINQPQHF. The CDR3 DNA reads as TGCGCCAGCAGCTCGGCCATCAATCAGCCCCAGCATTTT.

On this clonotype itself: The junction and the germline gene differ at one end; a read error may be behind it. V usage is TRBV11-1 and J usage is TRBJ1-1; 7 bases are shared with TRBD1. Germline V gene lookup returns CDR1 SGHAT and CDR2 FQDESV (reference sequence). The CDR3 sequence is 16 residues long. The DNA for the CDR3 is TGTGCCAGCAGCTTACCACGACAGGGTATGAATACTGAAGCTTTCTTT. Encoded protein: CASSLPRQGMNTEAFF.

This clonotype was seen a few times. CDR3 in amino acids: CASSLGLAGGPSDTDTQYF. In DNA, the CDR3 is TGTGCCAGCAGCTTAGGGCTAGCGGGGGGTCCCTCTGACACAGATACGCAGTATTTT. This chain uses TRBV11-1 with TRBJ2-3; 11 bases map to TRBD2. From germline, CDR1 is SGHAT and CDR2 FQDESV (reference sequence). V shed 1 base, J shed 2 bases, and the junction held 11 bases outside the gene matches. The CDR3 is made up of 19 amino acids.

In its sample, this clonotype was seen many times. The rearrangement joins TRBV20-1 to TRBJ2-2; D possibly corresponds to TRBD2 (6 bases). The CDR3 sequence is 12 residues long. The germline CDR1 and CDR2 sequences are DFQATT and SNEGSKA (reference sequence). Trimming left V 6 bases short and J 6 bases short, with 11 bases between. The CDR3 nucleotides are TGCAGTGCCGGAGGGATTCCCGGGGAGCTGTTTTTT. Encoded protein: CSAGGIPGELFF.

The chain has TRBV19 and TRBJ2-1; the match to TRBD2 covers 12 bases. Losses at the gene ends were 6 bases for V and 10 bases for J; bases not matched to a gene: 7. The CDR3 extends over 14 amino acids. Germline-derived CDR1 and CDR2 are LNHDA and SQIVND (reference sequence). CDR3 nucleotides: TGTGCCAGTAGGACTAGCGGGGGATCACGGGAGCAGTTCTTC. It translates to CASRTSGGSREQFF.

This clonotype has a count of ten or more. The V call is TRBV12-3 or TRBV12-4, the J call TRBJ2-2; D unresolved. This CDR3 comprises 13 residues. V lost 6 bases and J 5 bases, leaving 10 bases between the germline ends. The CDR3 DNA reads as TGTGCCAGCAGCTACCTAGTTACCGGGGAGCTGTTTTTT. Residues: CASSYLVTGELFF.